This T cell receptor (beta chain) was recorded in a study of cytomegalovirus exposure and HLA in healthy donors. Study-wide points: Most TCR sequences were seen very rarely across donors, but some public TCRs occurred in many.

It was healthy bone marrow donors who served as donors. This clone appeared a few times. No antigen is known for it. It was with 60 Vbeta and 13 Jbeta primers that the PCR ran. The repertoire was sequenced with immunoSEQ multiplex PCR; TCRdb's copy has only in-frame clones and lacks some. In the table there are around 150,000 clones, roughly 70% of which are singletons. The clonotype comes from a human donor in good health. The source material was PBMCs.

The CDR3 region is CASSPRGEQYF. The CDR3 DNA reads as TGTGCCAGCAGCCCAAGGGGCGAGCAGTACTTC. The chain joins TRBV27 to TRBJ2-7; possible D gene TRBD1, 5 bases. V gave up 6 bases and J gave up 6 bases, with 9 bases separating them. The V gene's germline CDR1 is MNHEY and CDR2 SMNVEV (reference sequence). The CDR3 runs 11 residues.